One sample yielded the 11 T cell receptor beta chains listed below, sequenced in a study of blood T cell repertoires in COVID-19. Measured with immunoSEQ multiplex PCR; TCRdb has only the in-frame clones, and not every one. The sample contains approximately 240,000 clones, 75% to 90% of which appear only once. Sequencing used PBMCs or T cells enriched from blood (not recorded which). These receptors originate from a woman between 25 and 40 years old with acute COVID-19.

The V and J genes are TRBV7-8 and TRBJ1-1; no firm D call. The CDR3 has 14 residues. Per the germline V gene, CDR1 is SGHVS and CDR2 is FQNEAQ. Trimming stripped 5 bases from V and 1 base from J, with 11 bases between. The CDR3 DNA reads TGTGCCAGCAGCCGCGGACTGCAGAACACTGAAGCTTTCTTT. Its protein product is CASSRGLQNTEAFF.

The chain employs TRBV11-2 and TRBJ2-5; unclear D gene. V was trimmed by 1 base and J by 5 bases, leaving 11 bases between them. Germline lookup yields CDR1 SGHAT and CDR2 FQNNGV. The CDR3 is made up of 14 amino acids. The CDR3 here is CASSLGSSRETQYF. In DNA, the CDR3 is TGTGCCAGCAGCTTAGGTTCTAGTCGGGAGACCCAGTACTTC. Together with reference TRBV11-2 and TRBJ2-5, the CDR3 gives the full variable domain: EAGVAQSPRYKIIEKRQSVAFWCNPISGHATLYWYQQILGQGPKLLIQFQNNGVVDDSQLPKDRFSAERLKGVDSTLKIQPAKLEDSAVYLCASSLGSSRETQYFGPGTRLLVL.

The genes are TRBV5-1 and TRBJ1-2; D gene ambiguous. V was cut by 5 bases and J by 0 bases, with 11 bases left in between. CDR3 length: 14 amino acids. The V gene's germline CDR1 is SGHRS and CDR2 YFSETQ. The CDR3 nucleotides are TGCGCCAGCAGGCCTAACCTCTCTAACTATGGCTACACCTTC. Its protein is CASRPNLSNYGYTF.

In this sample, this clone turned up once. The rearrangement joins TRBV5-1 to TRBJ1-6; D uncertain. The ends were cut back, 1 base at V and 0 bases at J, with 8 bases in the middle. The CDR3 is 16 amino acids. Germline V gene sequence: CDR1 SGHRS, CDR2 YFSETQ. The CDR3 coding sequence is TGCGCCAGCAGCTTGATCGGTAGCTCCTATAATTCACCCCTCCACTTT. The encoded protein is CASSLIGSSYNSPLHF.

The chain employs TRBV18 and TRBJ2-3; TRBD2 matches 9 bases. Germline assignment: CDR1 KGHSH and CDR2 LQKENI. The CDR3 spans 17 residues. The J segment lost 1 base and the V segment lost 2 bases, leaving 7 bases of the junction unmatched. CDR3 in amino acids: CASSPERTSARTDTQYF. The CDR3 nucleotides are TGTGCCAGCTCACCAGAGAGGACTAGCGCACGCACAGATACGCAGTATTTT. Full variable domain (outside the CDR3, taken from reference TRBV18 and TRBJ2-3): NAGVMQNPRHLVRRRGQEARLRCSPMKGHSHVYWYRQLPEEGLKFMVYLQKENIIDESGMPKERFSAEFPKEGPSILRIQQVVRGDSAAYFCASSPERTSARTDTQYFGPGTRLTVL.

This clone was detected a few times. The chain employs TRBV5-5 and TRBJ2-3, with TRBD1 matching 7 bases. From germline, CDR1 is SGHKS and CDR2 YYEKEE (reference sequence). There are 12 residues in the CDR3. V lost 4 bases and J lost 14; bases outside the gene matches: 10. CDR3 amino acids: CASSGTGASGYF. The CDR3 region has the DNA TGTGCCAGCAGCGGCACAGGGGCCTCGGGGTATTTT.

The chain employs TRBV18 and TRBJ2-5; tentative D call: TRBD1 (5 bases). The CDR3 length is 12 residues. The germline V and J ends were trimmed by 3 bases and 5 bases, with 7 bases remaining between them. Germline V gives CDR1 KGHSH, CDR2 LQKENI. In DNA form, the CDR3 reads TGTGCCAGCTCACCGCAGGGTGAGACCCAGTACTTC. This sequence encodes CASSPQGETQYF.

The chain couples TRBV5-1 to TRBJ2-1, with D maybe TRBD2 (6 bases). The CDR3 consists of 13 residues. Germline-derived CDR1 and CDR2 are SGHRS and YFSETQ. V lost 0 bases and J lost 12, with 13 bases in between. The CDR3: CASSLDGRVGQFF. CDR3 DNA: TGCGCCAGCAGCTTGGACGGGAGAGTCGGGCAGTTCTTC.

As DNA, the CDR3 is TGTGCCAGCAGTTTTGGAGCGGGATCCTACGAGCAGTACTTC. Translating gives CASSFGAGSYEQYF. The chain joins TRBV27 to TRBJ2-7; TRBD2 aligns across 7 bases. The ends lost 3 bases at V and 1 base at J; junction bases unmatched: 3. The CDR3 totals 14 residues. From germline, CDR1 is MNHEY and CDR2 SMNVEV (reference sequence).

The rearrangement uses TRBV5-1 and TRBJ1-1; 8 bases align to TRBD1. Germline V gene data show CDR1 as SGHRS and CDR2 as YFSETQ. The CDR3 extends over 15 amino acids. The junction had 5 bases not matched to a gene; V was cut back by 0 bases and J by 4 bases. This CDR3 reads CASSLETGGFTEAFF. The CDR3 nucleotides are TGCGCCAGCAGCTTGGAAACAGGGGGTTTCACTGAAGCTTTCTTT.

This chain uses TRBV29-1 with TRBJ2-7; D ambiguous. The CDR3 has 13 amino acids. The V end was cut by 4 bases, the J end by 4 bases, with 14 bases between. The germline CDR1 and CDR2 sequences are SQVTM and ANQGSEA. Here the CDR3 DNA reads TGCAGCGTTGTATGGCGGATTAATTACGAGCAGTACTTC. This gives the protein CSVVWRINYEQYF.